One T cell receptor (beta chain) is described in this entry. Its antigen is not identified. This sample is part of a study of cytomegalovirus exposure and HLA in healthy donors. The overall study: A prior study identified 120 million or so unique TCR beta sequences from roughly 180 million T cells.

The PCR contained 60 Vbeta and 13 Jbeta primers. Assay: immunoSEQ multiplex PCR; the TCRdb copy retains only in-frame clones and omits some. The data hold about 140,000 clones, with 80% observed a single time. The V gene lost 4 bases and the J gene lost 1 base, with 11 bases spanning the gap. This CDR3 is built from 14 residues. Germline V gene sequence: CDR1 MNHEY, CDR2 SMNVEV (reference sequence). Study-wide points: There were several of the most significant clusters that appeared linked to common viral pathogens in a later analysis. High sensitivity and specificity were reportedly achieved when the classifier diagnosed cytomegalovirus status. TCR beta chains associated with HLA were, in a later analysis, more clonally expanded than equally common others.

The material sequenced was PBMCs. This rearrangement joins TRBV27 to TRBJ2-7; possibly TRBD2 for D (6 bases). This clonotype was obtained from a female donor in good health and CMV-seronegative. This CDR3 reads CASSWASESYEQYF. CDR3 in DNA: TGTGCCAGCAGTTGGGCTAGCGAGTCCTACGAGCAGTACTTC.